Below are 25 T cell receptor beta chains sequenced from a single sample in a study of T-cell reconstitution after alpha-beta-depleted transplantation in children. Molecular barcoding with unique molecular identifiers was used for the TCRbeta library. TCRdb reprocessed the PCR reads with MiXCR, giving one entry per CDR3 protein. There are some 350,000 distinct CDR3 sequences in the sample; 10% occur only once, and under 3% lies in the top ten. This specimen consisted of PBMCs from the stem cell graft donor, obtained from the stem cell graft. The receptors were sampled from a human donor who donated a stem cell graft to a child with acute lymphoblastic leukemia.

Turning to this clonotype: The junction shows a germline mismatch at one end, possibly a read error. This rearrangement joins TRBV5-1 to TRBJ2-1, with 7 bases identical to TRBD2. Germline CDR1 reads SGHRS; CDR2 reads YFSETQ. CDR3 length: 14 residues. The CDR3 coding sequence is TGCGCCAGCAGCTCTTCGACTAGCCTGGCTGAGCATTTCTTC. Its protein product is CASSSSTSLAEHFF.

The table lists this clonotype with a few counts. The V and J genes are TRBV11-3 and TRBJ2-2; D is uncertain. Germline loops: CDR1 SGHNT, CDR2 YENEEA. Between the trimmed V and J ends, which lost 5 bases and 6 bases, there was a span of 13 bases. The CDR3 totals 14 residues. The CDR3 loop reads CASSQGWVSGELFF. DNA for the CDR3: TGTGCCAGCAGCCAAGGTTGGGTCTCCGGGGAGCTGTTTTTT.

The CDR3 coding sequence is TGTGCCACCAGCAGAGGACTAGTGGACTCCTACAATGAGCAGTTCTTC. Its protein product is CATSRGLVDSYNEQFF. The rearrangement links TRBV15 to TRBJ2-1, with D possibly TRBD2 on 6 matching bases. Between the trimmed V and J ends, which lost 1 base and 0 bases, there was a span of 10 bases. Germline V lookup: CDR1 LNHNV, CDR2 YYDKDF (reference sequence). This CDR3 is 16 amino acids long. Variable domain in full (rest from reference TRBV15 and TRBJ2-1): DAMVIQNPRYQVTQFGKPVTLSCSQTLNHNVMYWYQQKSSQAPKLLFHYYDKDFNNEADTPDNFQSRRPNTSFCFLDIRSPGLGDTAMYLCATSRGLVDSYNEQFFGPGTRLTVL.

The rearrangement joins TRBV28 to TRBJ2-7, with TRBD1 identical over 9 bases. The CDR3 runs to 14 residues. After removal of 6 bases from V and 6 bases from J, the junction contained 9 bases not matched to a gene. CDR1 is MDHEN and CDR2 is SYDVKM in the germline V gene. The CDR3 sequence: CASRITGGPGEQYF. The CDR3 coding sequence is TGTGCCAGCAGGATCACAGGGGGCCCAGGCGAGCAGTACTTC.

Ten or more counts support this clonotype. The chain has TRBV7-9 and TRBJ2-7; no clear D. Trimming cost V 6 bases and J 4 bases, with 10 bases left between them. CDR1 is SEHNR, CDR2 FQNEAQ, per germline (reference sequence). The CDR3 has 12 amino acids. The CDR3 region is CASSFSGYEQYF. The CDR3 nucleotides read TGTGCCAGCAGTTTCTCCGGATACGAGCAGTACTTC.

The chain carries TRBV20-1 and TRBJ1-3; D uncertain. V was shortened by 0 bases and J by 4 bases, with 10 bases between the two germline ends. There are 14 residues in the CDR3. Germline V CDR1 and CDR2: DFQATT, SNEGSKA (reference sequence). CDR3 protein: CSARDLWQGNTIYF. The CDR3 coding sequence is TGCAGTGCTAGAGATCTCTGGCAGGGAAACACCATATATTTT.

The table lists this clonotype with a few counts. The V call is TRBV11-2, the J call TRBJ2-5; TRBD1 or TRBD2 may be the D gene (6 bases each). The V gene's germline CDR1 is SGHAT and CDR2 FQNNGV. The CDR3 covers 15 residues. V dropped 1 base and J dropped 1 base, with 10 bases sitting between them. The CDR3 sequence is CASSLVRGVQETQYF. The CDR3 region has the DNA TGTGCCAGCAGCTTAGTTAGGGGGGTCCAAGAGACCCAGTACTTC.

CDR3 sequence: CASSQGLRTSGSRVQETQYF. In DNA form, the CDR3 reads TGTGCCAGCAGCCAAGGACTCCGGACTAGCGGGAGCCGGGTACAAGAGACCCAGTACTTC. The rearrangement uses TRBV4-2 and TRBJ2-5, with 13 nucleotides matching TRBD2. CDR1 is LGHNA and CDR2 is YNFKEQ in the germline V gene. The CDR3 runs to 20 residues. V was pared by 1 base and J by 2 bases, with 13 bases of the junction left unmatched.

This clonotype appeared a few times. The CDR3 loop reads CASSPPGGATGELFF. The DNA for the CDR3 is TGTGCCAGCTCACCTCCTGGGGGCGCGACCGGGGAGCTGTTTTTT. The gene calls are TRBV18 and TRBJ2-2; D may be TRBD1 (6 bases). The CDR3 runs to 15 residues. Trimming removed 3 bases from V and 5 bases from J, with 13 bases in between. The germline V gene has CDR1 KGHSH and CDR2 LQKENI. The entire variable domain, with the rest obtained from reference TRBV18 and TRBJ2-2, is as follows: NAGVMQNPRHLVRRRGQEARLRCSPMKGHSHVYWYRQLPEEGLKFMVYLQKENIIDESGMPKERFSAEFPKEGPSILRIQQVVRGDSAAYFCASSPPGGATGELFFGEGSRLTVL.

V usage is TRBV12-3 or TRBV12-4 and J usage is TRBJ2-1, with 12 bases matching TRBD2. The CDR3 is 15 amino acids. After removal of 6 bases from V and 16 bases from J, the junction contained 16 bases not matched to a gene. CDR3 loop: CASSSTSGRVLGDFF. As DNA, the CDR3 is TGTGCCAGCAGCTCGACTAGCGGGAGAGTCCTGGGAGACTTCTTC.

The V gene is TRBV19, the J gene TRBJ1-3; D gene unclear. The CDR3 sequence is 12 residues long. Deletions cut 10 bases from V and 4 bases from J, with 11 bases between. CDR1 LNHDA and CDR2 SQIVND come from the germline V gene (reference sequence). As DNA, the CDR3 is TGTGCCATCGGACGTCCAGGAAACACCATATATTTT. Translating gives CAIGRPGNTIYF.

CDR3 in amino acids: CASSLVASATSYEQYF. The CDR3 DNA follows: TGTGCCAGCAGCTTAGTGGCTAGCGCAACCTCCTACGAGCAGTACTTC. This chain joins TRBV7-2 and TRBJ2-7, with a possible D match to TRBD2 (6 bases). The germline V and J ends were trimmed by 1 base and 0 bases, with 13 bases remaining between them. Germline V gene data show CDR1 as SGHTA and CDR2 as FQGNSA. The CDR3 sequence is 16 residues long.

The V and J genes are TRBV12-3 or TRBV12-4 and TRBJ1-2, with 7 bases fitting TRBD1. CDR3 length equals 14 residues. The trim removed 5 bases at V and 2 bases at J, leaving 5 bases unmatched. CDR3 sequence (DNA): TGTGCCAGCAGTACTACGACAGGGAACTATGGCTACACCTTC. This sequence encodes CASSTTTGNYGYTF.

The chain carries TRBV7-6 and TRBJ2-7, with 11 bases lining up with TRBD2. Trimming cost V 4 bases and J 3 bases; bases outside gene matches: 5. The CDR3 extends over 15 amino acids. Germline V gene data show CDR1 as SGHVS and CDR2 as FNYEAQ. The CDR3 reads CASSSGLAGHYEQYF. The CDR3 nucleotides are TGTGCCAGCAGCTCTGGACTAGCGGGCCACTACGAGCAGTACTTC. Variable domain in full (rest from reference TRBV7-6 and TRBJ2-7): GAGVSQSPRYKVTKRGQDVALRCDPISGHVSLYWYRQALGQGPEFLTYFNYEAQQDKSGLPNDRFSAERPEGSISTLTIQRTEQRDSAMYRCASSSGLAGHYEQYFGPGTRLTVT.

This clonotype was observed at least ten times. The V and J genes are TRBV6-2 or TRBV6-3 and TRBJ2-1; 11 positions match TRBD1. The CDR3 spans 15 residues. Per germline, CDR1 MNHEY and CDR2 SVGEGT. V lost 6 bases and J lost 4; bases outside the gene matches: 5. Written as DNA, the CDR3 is TGTGCCAGCAGCGAGGGGGACAGGGGGTACAATGAGCAGTTCTTC. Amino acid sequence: CASSEGDRGYNEQFF.

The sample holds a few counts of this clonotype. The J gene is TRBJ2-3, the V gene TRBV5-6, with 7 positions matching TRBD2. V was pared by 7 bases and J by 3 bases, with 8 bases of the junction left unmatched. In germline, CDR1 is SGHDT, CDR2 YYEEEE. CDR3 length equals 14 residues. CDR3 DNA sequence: TGTGCCAGCTTGTGGGAGGGCGGTACAGATACGCAGTATTTT. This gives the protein CASLWEGGTDTQYF. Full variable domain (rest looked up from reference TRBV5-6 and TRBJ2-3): DAGVTQSPTHLIKTRGQQVTLRCSPKSGHDTVSWYQQALGQGPQFIFQYYEEEERQRGNFPDRFSGHQFPNYSSELNVNALLLGDSALYLCASLWEGGTDTQYFGPGTRLTVL.

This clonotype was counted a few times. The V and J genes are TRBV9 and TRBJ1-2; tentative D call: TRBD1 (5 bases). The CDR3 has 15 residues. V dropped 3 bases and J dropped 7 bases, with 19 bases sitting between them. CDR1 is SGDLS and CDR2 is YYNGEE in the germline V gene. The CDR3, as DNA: TGTGCCAGCAGCGCGGTGACAGCCGCCCCTCTTGGCTACACCTTC. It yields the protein CASSAVTAAPLGYTF.

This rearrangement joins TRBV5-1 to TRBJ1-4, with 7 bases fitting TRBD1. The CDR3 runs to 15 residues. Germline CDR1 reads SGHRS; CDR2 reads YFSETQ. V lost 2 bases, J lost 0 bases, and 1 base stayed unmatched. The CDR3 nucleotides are TGCGCCAGCAGCTTCGGGACAGCAACTAATGAAAAACTGTTTTTT. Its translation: CASSFGTATNEKLFF. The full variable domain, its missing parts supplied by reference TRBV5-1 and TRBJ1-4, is KAGVTQTPRYLIKTRGQQVTLSCSPISGHRSVSWYQQTPGQGLQFLFEYFSETQRNKGNFPGRFSGRQFSNSRSEMNVSTLELGDSALYLCASSFGTATNEKLFFGSGTQLSVL.

CDR3 region: CATSDTSYNEQFF. DNA for the CDR3: TGTGCCACCAGTGATACCTCCTACAATGAGCAGTTCTTC. The chain combines TRBV24-1 with TRBJ2-1; D gene ambiguous. This CDR3 spans 13 amino acids. The germline V gene encodes CDR1 KGHDR and CDR2 SFDVKD. Trimming took 3 bases from V and 0 from J, leaving 2 bases between them.

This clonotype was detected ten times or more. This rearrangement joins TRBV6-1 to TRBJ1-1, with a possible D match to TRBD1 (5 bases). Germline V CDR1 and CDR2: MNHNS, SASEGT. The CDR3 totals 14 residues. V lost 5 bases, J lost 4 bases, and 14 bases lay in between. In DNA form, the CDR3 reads TGTGCCAGCAGTAACGCGGGGGTGGTCACTGAAGCTTTCTTT. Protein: CASSNAGVVTEAFF.

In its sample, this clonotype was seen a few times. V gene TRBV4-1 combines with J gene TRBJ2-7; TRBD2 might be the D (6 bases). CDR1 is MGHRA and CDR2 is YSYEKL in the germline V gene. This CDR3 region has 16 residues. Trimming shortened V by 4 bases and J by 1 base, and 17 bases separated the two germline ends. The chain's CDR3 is CASSLSVEGISYEQYF. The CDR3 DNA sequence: TGCGCCAGCAGCCTTTCGGTGGAGGGGATATCCTACGAGCAGTACTTC.

CDR3 sequence (DNA): TGTGCCAGCAGCGCCCGGTACAATGAGCAGTTCTTC. The encoded protein is CASSARYNEQFF. The chain employs TRBV7-9 and TRBJ2-1, with no clear D. V lost 5 bases to trimming and J lost 4 bases, with 6 bases between them. The CDR3 length is 12 residues. CDR1 is SEHNR and CDR2 is FQNEAQ in the germline V gene (reference sequence). The whole variable domain, filled in from reference TRBV7-9 and TRBJ2-1, reads DTGVSQNPRHKITKRGQNVTFRCDPISEHNRLYWYRQTLGQGPEFLTYFQNEAQLEKSRLLSDRFSAERPKGSFSTLEIQRTEQGDSAMYLCASSARYNEQFFGPGTRLTVL.

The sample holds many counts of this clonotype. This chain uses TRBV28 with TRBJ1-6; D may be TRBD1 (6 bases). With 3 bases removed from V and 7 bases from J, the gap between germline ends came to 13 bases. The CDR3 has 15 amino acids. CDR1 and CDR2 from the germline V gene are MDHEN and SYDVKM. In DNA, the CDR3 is TGTGCCAGCAGTTTCACTCCGGGGGCAAATTCACCCCTCCACTTT. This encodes CASSFTPGANSPLHF.

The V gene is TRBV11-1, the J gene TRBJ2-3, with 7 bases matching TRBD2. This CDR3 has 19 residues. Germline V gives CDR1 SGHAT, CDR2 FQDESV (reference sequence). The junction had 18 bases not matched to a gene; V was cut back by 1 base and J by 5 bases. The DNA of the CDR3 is TGTGCCAGCAGCTTAGACCTGACCCGGGACTACCGCGGAGTAGATACGCAGTATTTT. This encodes CASSLDLTRDYRGVDTQYF.

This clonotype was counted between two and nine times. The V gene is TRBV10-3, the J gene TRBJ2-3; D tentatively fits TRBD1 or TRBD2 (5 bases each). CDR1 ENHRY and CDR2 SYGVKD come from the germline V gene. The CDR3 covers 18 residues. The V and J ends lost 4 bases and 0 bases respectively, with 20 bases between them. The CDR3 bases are TGTGCCATCAGTGCACCACCGGGACCCAGGTCTAGCACAGATACGCAGTATTTT. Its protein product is CAISAPPGPRSSTDTQYF.